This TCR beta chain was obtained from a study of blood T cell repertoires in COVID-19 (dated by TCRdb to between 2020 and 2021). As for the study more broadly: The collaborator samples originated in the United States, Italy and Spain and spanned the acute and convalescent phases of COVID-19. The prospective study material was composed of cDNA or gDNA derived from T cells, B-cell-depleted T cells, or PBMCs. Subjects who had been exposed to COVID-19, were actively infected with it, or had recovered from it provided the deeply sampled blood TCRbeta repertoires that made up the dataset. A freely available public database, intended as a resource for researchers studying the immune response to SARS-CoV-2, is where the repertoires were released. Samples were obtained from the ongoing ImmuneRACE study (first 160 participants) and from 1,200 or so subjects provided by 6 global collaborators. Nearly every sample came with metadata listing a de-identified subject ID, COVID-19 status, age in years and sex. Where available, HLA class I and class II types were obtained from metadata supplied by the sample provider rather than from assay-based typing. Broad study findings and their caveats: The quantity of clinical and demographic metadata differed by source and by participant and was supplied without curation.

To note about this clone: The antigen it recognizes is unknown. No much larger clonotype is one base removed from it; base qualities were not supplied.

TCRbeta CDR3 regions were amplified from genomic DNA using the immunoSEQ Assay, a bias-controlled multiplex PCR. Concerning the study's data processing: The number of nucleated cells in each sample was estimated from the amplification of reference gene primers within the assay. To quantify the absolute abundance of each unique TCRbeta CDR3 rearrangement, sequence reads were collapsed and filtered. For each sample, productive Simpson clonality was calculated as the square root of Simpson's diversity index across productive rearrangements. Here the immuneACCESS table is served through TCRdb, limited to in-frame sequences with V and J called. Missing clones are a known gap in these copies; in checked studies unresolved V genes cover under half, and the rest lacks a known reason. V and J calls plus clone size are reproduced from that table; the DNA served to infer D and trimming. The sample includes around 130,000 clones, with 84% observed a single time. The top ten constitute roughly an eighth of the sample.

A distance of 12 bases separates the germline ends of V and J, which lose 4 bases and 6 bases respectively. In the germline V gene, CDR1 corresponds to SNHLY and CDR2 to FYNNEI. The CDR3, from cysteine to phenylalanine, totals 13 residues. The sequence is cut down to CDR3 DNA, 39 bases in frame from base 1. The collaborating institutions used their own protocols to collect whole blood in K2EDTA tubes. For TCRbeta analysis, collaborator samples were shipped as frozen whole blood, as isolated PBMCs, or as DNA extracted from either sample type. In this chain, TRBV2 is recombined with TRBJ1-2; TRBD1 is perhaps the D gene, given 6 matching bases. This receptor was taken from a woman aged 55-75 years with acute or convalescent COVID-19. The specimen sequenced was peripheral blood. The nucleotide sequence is TGTGCCAGCAGTGGCACAGGGATGGATGGCTACACCTTC. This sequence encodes CASSGTGMDGYTF.